Listed here are 20 T cell receptor beta chains from one sample, sequenced in a study of cytomegalovirus exposure and HLA in healthy donors. PCR amplification relied on 60 Vbeta primers (plus 13 Jbeta primers). TCRdb keeps only in-frame clones here, not all; method: immunoSEQ multiplex PCR. The repertoire has about 87,000 clones, over 70% of them found once; the top ten carry 20% to 25%. The source material was PBMCs. These receptor sequences come from a man aged 30 to 45 in good health and CMV-seropositive.

The V call is TRBV4-1, the J call TRBJ2-7; a weak D match, TRBD2 (6 bases). Germline V gene lookup returns CDR1 MGHRA and CDR2 YSYEKL. V was pared by 4 bases and J by 2 bases, with 15 bases between. This CDR3 region has 15 residues. The CDR3 DNA follows: TGCGCCAGCAGCCTTGGGCCCCGGGAGACCTACGAGCAGTACTTC. Encoded protein: CASSLGPRETYEQYF.

A few counts support this clone. V is TRBV19 and J is TRBJ1-5, with D perhaps matching TRBD1 (6 bases). Per the germline V gene, CDR1 is LNHDA and CDR2 is SQIVND (reference sequence). The CDR3 covers 18 residues. The V end was cut by 7 bases, the J end by 0 bases, with 22 bases between. This chain's CDR3 is CASTNPEDRTYSNQPQHF. CDR3 DNA sequence: TGTGCCAGTACCAATCCCGAAGACAGGACGTATAGCAATCAGCCCCAGCATTTT.

This chain connects TRBV5-1 to TRBJ1-1, with TRBD1 matching over 10 bases. This CDR3 region has 14 residues. The V gene's germline CDR1 is SGHRS and CDR2 YFSETQ. The junction had 3 bases not matched to a gene; V was cut back by 7 bases and J by 0 bases. The CDR3 protein is CASSTGGMNTEAFF. The DNA of the CDR3 is TGCGCCAGCTCGACAGGGGGCATGAACACTGAAGCTTTCTTT.

This sequence joins TRBV2 and TRBJ2-2; D is ambiguous. Germline assignment: CDR1 SNHLY and CDR2 FYNNEI. The CDR3 has 12 residues. V lost 9 bases and J lost 1, with 6 bases in between. The CDR3 loop is CARLMNTGELFF. Here the CDR3 DNA reads TGTGCCAGGCTAATGAACACCGGGGAGCTGTTTTTT.

This clone appeared a single time. The V and J genes are TRBV6-1 and TRBJ1-2, with D tentatively TRBD1 (6 bases). Germline loops: CDR1 MNHNS, CDR2 SASEGT. CDR3 length: 12 residues. Trimming removed 3 bases from V and 9 bases from J, with 11 bases in between. CDR3 sequence: CASSEVQGSYTF. CDR3 coding DNA: TGTGCCAGCAGTGAGGTACAGGGAAGCTACACCTTC.

The CDR3 protein is CASSLPGLILSGNTIYF. CDR3 nucleotides: TGTGCCAGCAGTCTCCCCGGACTCATTCTCTCTGGAAACACCATATATTTT. The V gene is TRBV28, the J gene TRBJ1-3; the D is unclear. The V gene lost 5 bases and the J gene lost 0 bases, with 17 bases spanning the gap. The length of the CDR3 is 17 residues. The germline V gene encodes CDR1 MDHEN and CDR2 SYDVKM.

CDR3 sequence: CASSIGGSGANVLTF. CDR3 nucleotides: TGTGCCAGCAGCATCGGGGGGTCTGGGGCCAACGTCCTGACTTTC. This rearrangement joins TRBV28 to TRBJ2-6; 7 bases agree with TRBD2. The CDR3 totals 15 residues. Germline CDR1 MDHEN, CDR2 SYDVKM. V lost 6 bases to trimming and J lost 1 base; unmatched junction nucleotides: 3. The full variable domain, its missing parts supplied by reference TRBV28 and TRBJ2-6, is DVKVTQSSRYLVKRTGEKVFLECVQDMDHENMFWYRQDPGLGLRLIYFSYDVKMKEKGDIPEGYSVSREKKERFSLILESASTNQTSMYLCASSIGGSGANVLTFGAGSRLTVL.

The chain carries TRBV30 and TRBJ1-2, with D possibly matching TRBD1 (6 bases). V was pared by 5 bases and J by 2 bases, with 9 bases between. The CDR3 loop spans 12 amino acids. Germline V gene lookup returns CDR1 GTSNPN and CDR2 SVGIG (reference sequence). The DNA for the CDR3 is TGTGCCTGGGCTACAGGGAACTATGGCTACACCTTC. This codes for CAWATGNYGYTF.

CDR3 residues: CATSSVDFSSTDTQYF. The CDR3 coding sequence is TGTGCCACCAGCAGTGTTGATTTTAGTTCCACAGATACGCAGTATTTT. This sequence joins TRBV15 and TRBJ2-3; D is unresolved. The V gene lost 3 bases and the J gene lost 2 bases, with 15 bases spanning the gap. Germline V CDR1 and CDR2: LNHNV, YYDKDF (reference sequence). This CDR3 has 16 residues.

This clone has more than one count but fewer than ten. The rearrangement links TRBV5-6 to TRBJ1-2; D uncertain. Trimming removed 1 base at V and 1 base at J, with 8 bases between. The CDR3 is made up of 14 amino acids. Germline values: CDR1 SGHDT, CDR2 YYEEEE. The CDR3 reads CASSLYGVNYGYTF. CDR3 in DNA: TGTGCCAGCAGCTTGTACGGGGTTAACTATGGCTACACCTTC.

V usage is TRBV30 and J usage is TRBJ2-7, with 9 bases fitting TRBD1. V shed 2 bases and J 0 bases; nucleotides not matched to a gene: 11. CDR1 is GTSNPN and CDR2 is SVGIG in the germline V gene (reference sequence). CDR3 length: 17 residues. CDR3 region: CAWSRTGAAHGSYEQYF. In DNA, the CDR3 is TGTGCCTGGAGTAGGACAGGGGCGGCCCATGGCTCCTACGAGCAGTACTTC.

This clone has a handful of counts. J is TRBJ1-5 and V is TRBV11-2; D gene unclear. With 6 bases removed from V and 4 bases from J, the gap between germline ends came to 7 bases. The CDR3 length is 12 residues. Looked up from germline, CDR1 is SGHAT and CDR2 is FQNNGV. The CDR3, as DNA: TGTGCCAGCAGTACAGAAAATCAGCCCCAGCATTTT. Its translation is CASSTENQPQHF.

The rearrangement links TRBV5-1 to TRBJ2-7, with 11 bases lining up with TRBD1. This CDR3 is built from 16 residues. V was clipped by 5 bases and J by 5 bases; unmatched bases: 12. CDR1 and CDR2 from the germline V gene are SGHRS and YFSETQ. DNA for the CDR3: TGCGCCAGCAGAAGTAAAATCGGACAGGGGGCGGACGAGCAGTACTTC. This codes for CASRSKIGQGADEQYF.

The chain recombines TRBV14 with TRBJ2-3, with D perhaps matching TRBD1 (5 bases). CDR1 and CDR2 from the germline V gene are SGHDN and FVKESK. This CDR3 has 13 residues. V dropped 3 bases and J dropped 6 bases, with 10 bases sitting between them. This chain's CDR3 is CASSQGYRDTQYF. The CDR3 DNA reads as TGTGCCAGCAGCCAGGGGTACAGGGATACGCAGTATTTT. Together with reference TRBV14 and TRBJ2-3, the CDR3 gives the full variable domain: EAGVTQFPSHSVIEKGQTVTLRCDPISGHDNLYWYRRVMGKEIKFLLHFVKESKQDESGMPNNRFLAERTGGTYSTLKVQPAELEDSGVYFCASSQGYRDTQYFGPGTRLTVL.

The rearrangement joins TRBV7-2 to TRBJ2-7; the D is unclear. The V and J ends lost 0 bases and 2 bases respectively, with 5 bases between them. Germline assignment: CDR1 SGHTA and CDR2 FQGNSA. CDR3 length: 13 residues. Here the CDR3 DNA reads TGTGCCAGCAGCTTAGCGAGTCCCTACGAGCAGTACTTC. This sequence encodes CASSLASPYEQYF.

This clone came up once. The chain uses TRBV19 and TRBJ2-7; 10 bases agree with TRBD1. Unmatched junction bases numbered 1, after V lost 8 bases and J lost 3 bases. Germline V gene sequence: CDR1 LNHDA, CDR2 SQIVND (reference sequence). The CDR3 runs 12 residues. CDR3 residues: CASGTGVYEQYF. The CDR3 DNA reads TGTGCCAGTGGGACAGGGGTCTACGAGCAGTACTTC.

V is TRBV5-1 and J is TRBJ2-2; TRBD1 is a possible D gene (5 bases). The V gene's germline CDR1 is SGHRS and CDR2 YFSETQ. This CDR3 has 15 residues. Deletions cut 0 bases from V and 3 bases from J, with 9 bases between. In nucleotides, the CDR3 is TGCGCCAGCAGCTTGGACCCCAGGGACACCGGGGAGCTGTTTTTT. Encoded protein: CASSLDPRDTGELFF.

This clone was found a few times. The CDR3, as DNA: TGTGCCTGGAGTGAAGCCGGGAGCACAGATACGCAGTATTTT. Translated: CAWSEAGSTDTQYF. The chain combines TRBV30 with TRBJ2-3; D remains ambiguous. Trimming removed 1 base at V and 0 bases at J, with 8 bases between. The germline CDR1 and CDR2 sequences are GTSNPN and SVGIG (reference sequence). CDR3 size: 14 residues.

J is TRBJ1-3 and V is TRBV30; 8 bases are a match to TRBD1. Germline trimming cut 7 bases from V and 4 bases from J; bases unmatched to any gene: 6. The V gene's germline CDR1 is GTSNPN and CDR2 SVGIG (reference sequence). This CDR3 is built from 13 residues. CDR3 loop: CASADRAGNTIYF. The CDR3 DNA follows: TGTGCCTCTGCGGACAGGGCGGGAAACACCATATATTTT.

Concerning this clone itself: An end of the junction does not agree with germline; a read error may underlie this. V usage is TRBV7-9 and J usage is TRBJ1-2, with 10 nucleotides matching TRBD1. The CDR3 totals 16 residues. Germline lookup yields CDR1 SEHNR and CDR2 FQNEAQ (reference sequence). Here the CDR3 reads CASSFAGTGANSGYTF. CDR3 nucleotides: TGTGCCAGCAGCTTCGCCGGGACAGGGGCCAACTCTGGCTACACCTTC.